This T cell receptor beta chain came from a study of T cells in Graves' hyperthyroidism and ophthalmopathy. Uncontrolled infection, other autoimmune disease, pregnancy or lactation led to exclusion. In making diagnoses, clinical symptoms, serum thyroxine and TRAb, thyroid ultrasound and orbital computed tomography were all used. Findings and caveats of the study: Stable hyperthyroidism was separated from ophthalmopathy by a model based on 13 V-J features. Most thyroid clonotypes that were expanded above 0.001 also turned up in blood.

Germline assignment: CDR1 SGDLS and CDR2 YYNGEE. V shed 6 bases, J shed 5 bases, and the junction held 11 bases outside the gene matches. The CDR3 covers 15 residues. As concerns this clonotype: No antigen is known for it.

Researchers amplified the TCR beta CDR3 regions from RNA transcripts. The TCR CDR3 was amplified in a first-round RT-PCR using the HTBI primer set. One entry per CDR3 protein, called by TCRdb with MiXCR from the multiplex PCR reads. The sample consists of some 600,000 distinct CDR3 sequences, around 45% of them appearing once. The chain couples TRBV9 to TRBJ1-5, with 7 positions matching TRBD1. Specimen: peripheral blood or thyroid tissue (not recorded which). The clonotype was recovered from a woman between 18 and 30 years old with Graves' hyperthyroidism. CDR3 protein: CASTLRDSGDQPQHF. CDR3 nucleotide sequence: TGTGCCAGCACACTCCGGGACAGTGGTGATCAGCCCCAGCATTTT.